The source of this T cell receptor (beta chain) is a study of shared clonotypes between healthy human individuals. Assay: immunoSEQ multiplex PCR; the TCRdb copy retains only in-frame clones and omits some. The sample shows under 2,000,000 clones, about 95% of them seen only once. Naive CD8 cells, CD45RO-negative and positively selected for CCR7, excluded terminally differentiated effector memory CD45RA+ cells. This CDR3 region has 11 residues. The ends were cut back, 2 bases at V and 7 bases at J, with 6 bases in the middle. CDR1 and CDR2 (germline): DFQATT, SNEGSKA (reference sequence). The origin of this receptor is a man aged 18 to 29 in good health. Sequencing was done on a sample of naive CD8+ T cells sorted from blood. The chain couples TRBV20-1 to TRBJ2-1, with no clear D. The CDR3 spells CSARSVNEQFF. The CDR3, as DNA: TGCAGTGCTAGATCCGTGAATGAGCAGTTCTTC.